This T cell receptor beta chain was observed in a study of blood T cell repertoires in COVID-19. About the study: From the United States, Italy and Spain came samples of acute and convalescent COVID-19. PBMCs, B-cell-depleted T cells, or T cells were the source of the cDNA or gDNA that made up the material.

CDR3 length: 15 residues. The germline V gene encodes CDR1 MNHEY and CDR2 SVGEGT. The germline V and J ends were trimmed by 5 bases and 3 bases, with 11 bases remaining between them. Original analysis: Scientists estimated how many nucleated cells there were by amplifying reference gene primers. Produced via immunoSEQ multiplex PCR; TCRdb's table is partial and in-frame only. V and J calls and clone size are those listed in that table; D and trimming were worked out from the DNA. The sample holds approximately 160,000 clones, around 80% seen once. The chain employs TRBV6-2 or TRBV6-3 and TRBJ1-6; D is perhaps TRBD1 (6 bases). The origin of this receptor is a woman aged 55 to 70 with acute or convalescent COVID-19. The sequencing input was peripheral blood. In nucleotides, the CDR3 is TGTGCCAGCAGTGATCGACAGGTCTATAATTCACCCCTCCACTTT. This gives the protein CASSDRQVYNSPLHF.